Listed here are 5 T cell receptor beta chains from one sample, sequenced in a study of blood T cell repertoires in COVID-19. Using immunoSEQ multiplex PCR, the repertoire was profiled, and TCRdb retains in-frame clones only, with some absent. The data contain about 190,000 clones, 84% of them singletons. The sequencing input was peripheral blood. All receptors derive from a woman between 70 and 85 years old with active or convalescent COVID-19.

The chain couples TRBV5-6 to TRBJ2-1; D unclear. Germline V CDR1 and CDR2: SGHDT, YYEEEE. Trimming removed 1 base at V and 6 bases at J, with 8 bases between. CDR3 length: 13 amino acids. The CDR3 nucleotides are TGTGCCAGCAGCTTGCAGGTCGGCAATGAGCAGTTCTTC. This codes for CASSLQVGNEQFF.

The V and J genes are TRBV9 and TRBJ2-1; 7 nucleotides align to TRBD2. Germline loops: CDR1 SGDLS, CDR2 YYNGEE. V shed 4 bases, J shed 9 bases, and the junction held 19 bases outside the gene matches. This CDR3 region has 17 residues. The DNA for the CDR3 is TGTGCCAGCAGCCCCTACCCGACTAGCTGGAGAGGCGGTGAGCAGTTCTTC. Its protein is CASSPYPTSWRGGEQFF.

V gene TRBV11-1 combines with J gene TRBJ1-6; a possible D gene is TRBD1 (5 bases). CDR3 length: 15 amino acids. Trimming pared 5 bases from V and 7 bases from J, leaving 15 bases between. Germline V gene data show CDR1 as SGHAT and CDR2 as FQDESV (reference sequence). The CDR3 sequence: CASSPRGTANSPLHF. In DNA form, the CDR3 reads TGTGCCAGCAGCCCTCGCGGGACGGCCAATTCACCCCTCCACTTT.

The chain recombines TRBV3-1 (or the pseudogene TRBV3-2) with TRBJ2-5, with a possible D match to TRBD2 (6 bases). This CDR3 comprises 13 residues. Germline loops: CDR1 LGHDT, CDR2 YNNKEL (reference sequence). The V end lost 4 bases, the J end lost 5 bases, and 11 bases lay between the germline ends. The CDR3 reads CASSPGGIETQYF. The CDR3 DNA reads TGTGCCAGCAGCCCCGGGGGAATCGAGACCCAGTACTTC.

The V and J genes are TRBV5-5 and TRBJ2-4, with 9 bases that match TRBD2. CDR3 length equals 17 residues. V was pared by 6 bases and J by 0 bases, with 10 bases of the junction left unmatched. The germline CDR1 and CDR2 sequences are SGHKS and YYEKEE (reference sequence). The CDR3 DNA reads TGTGCCAGCACAACCGGGACTAGCCAATTAGCCAAAAACATTCAGTACTTC. Translated, it gives CASTTGTSQLAKNIQYF. The full variable domain, rest sourced from reference TRBV5-5 and TRBJ2-4, is DAGVTQSPTHLIKTRGQQVTLRCSPISGHKSVSWYQQVLGQGPQFIFQYYEKEERGRGNFPDRFSARQFPNYSSELNVNALLLGDSALYLCASTTGTSQLAKNIQYFGAGTRLSVL.